A selection of T cell receptor beta chains follows, all from one sample in a study of blood T cell repertoires in COVID-19. Only in-frame clones appear in the TCRdb table, and some are missing; sequencing was by immunoSEQ multiplex PCR. The sample contains 100,000 to 150,000 clones, roughly four fifths of which appear only once. The sequenced sample consisted of peripheral blood. Receptors originate from a man aged 60-69 years with acute or convalescent COVID-19. Each CDR3 is given with its conserved first and last residue. The D gene is left open where the match is weak. Rows may omit the clone size; those that give it use once, few, many or a size class.

TRBV19	TRBJ1-5	-	TRBD1	TGTGCCAGTAGCCAACAGGGGGTTAAAAGCAATCAGCCCCAGCATTTT	CASSQQGVKSNQPQHF
TRBV11-3	TRBJ2-1	-	TRBD2	TGTGCCAGCAGCAAGGGCACCCCCGGGACTAGCGGCGCCAATGAGCAGTTCTTC	CASSKGTPGTSGANEQFF
TRBV5-6	TRBJ1-2	-	TRBD1	TGTGCCAGCAGCTGGGTGTCAGGGGGGAACTATGGCTACACCTTC	CASSWVSGGNYGYTF
TRBV6-5	TRBJ1-6	-	-	TGTGCCAGCAGTTACCTGGGGACAAATAATTCACCCCTCCACTTT	CASSYLGTNNSPLHF
TRBV5-1	TRBJ2-2	-	-	TGCGCCAGCAGCCGGGCAGGACAGGAGGGGAACAGGGAGCTGTTTTTT	CASSRAGQEGNRELFF
TRBV7-6	TRBJ2-4	-	TRBD1	TGTGCCAGCAGCTCCCCGGGACAGGGGGACATTCAGTACTTC	CASSSPGQGDIQYF
TRBV27	TRBJ1-2	-	-	TGTGCCAGCAGTTTAAAGGTCGCGCAGCGGGGGGATGGCTACACCTTC	CASSLKVAQRGDGYTF
TRBV14	TRBJ1-2	-	-	TGTGCCAGCAGCCAACAGTATGGGCAGGGCTATGGCTACACCTTC	CASSQQYGQGYGYTF
TRBV5-1	TRBJ1-6	-	-	TGCGCCAGCAGCTTAGCGGGATATGGTTCACCCCTCCACTTT	CASSLAGYGSPLHF
TRBV10-3	TRBJ1-6	-	TRBD1	TGTGCCATCAGCAGGGACAGGGGGTCCTATAATTCACCCCTCCACTTT	CAISRDRGSYNSPLHF
TRBV10-1	TRBJ2-1	-	TRBD2	TGCGCCAGCAGTGAGTCACCCGGGACTAGCCCAACCAATGAGCAGTTCTTC	CASSESPGTSPTNEQFF
TRBV13	TRBJ2-3	-	-	TGTGCCAGCAGCTTGGCGGTGGGGGCGGGAGTTGCAGATACGCAGTATTTT	CASSLAVGAGVADTQYF
TRBV10-3	TRBJ1-5	few	-	TGTGCCATCAGTGCCCAACAGGGTGGTCAGCCCCAGCATTTT	CAISAQQGGQPQHF
TRBV18	TRBJ1-2	-	-	TGTGCCAGCTCACCACCGAGTTGGGGCGGAGGCTACACCTTC	CASSPPSWGGGYTF
TRBV6-5	TRBJ2-7	few	-	TGTGCCAGCAGTTACTCGAGTAGGCCTGGCGGGGCCGAGCAGTACTTC	CASSYSSRPGGAEQYF
TRBV27	TRBJ1-2	once	TRBD1	TGTGCCAGCAGCCGACAGGGCGGCTATGGCTACACCTTC	CASSRQGGYGYTF
TRBV20-1	TRBJ2-3	-	-	TGCAGTGCCAGGTGGCCAGATACGCAGTATTTT	CSARWPDTQYF
TRBV27	TRBJ2-1	few	TRBD1	TGTGCCAGCAGTTTAAAGTCACAGGGGTTCTACAATGAGCAGTTCTTC	CASSLKSQGFYNEQFF
TRBV30	TRBJ1-6	-	-	TGTGCCGCACGGGGGGAGTACAATTCACCCCTCCACTTT	CAARGEYNSPLHF
TRBV30	TRBJ1-4	-	TRBD1	TGTGCCTGCGACAGGGGGAATGAAAAACTGTTTTTT	CACDRGNEKLFF
TRBV6-1	TRBJ1-5	once	TRBD1	TGTGCCAGCAGTGCCCAGGGGGCTAAACGCAATCAGCCCCAGCATTTT	CASSAQGAKRNQPQHF
TRBV28	TRBJ1-5	-	-	TGTGCCAGCAGTCATTTAGTCTTTGGGGGAGGGGAGGTGCATCAGCCCCAGCATTTT	CASSHLVFGGGEVHQPQHF
TRBV3-1/TRBV3-2	TRBJ2-7	-	-	TGTGCCAGCAGCCAAGATCGTAACTCCTACGAGCAGTACTTC	CASSQDRNSYEQYF
TRBV27	TRBJ2-5	medium-sized	-	TGTGCCAGCAGTTTATCGGAGGGGAAGGGAGAGACCCAGTACTTC	CASSLSEGKGETQYF
TRBV28	TRBJ1-2	-	TRBD1	TGTGCCAGCAGTCTCCACAGGGGTGGCTATGGCTACACCTTC	CASSLHRGGYGYTF
TRBV6-5	TRBJ2-7	-	-	TGTGCCAGCAGCTCCGGACACCTTCTCGAGCAGTACTTC	CASSSGHLLEQYF
TRBV18	TRBJ1-2	-	TRBD1	TGTGCCAGCTCACCAGCTACAGGGGGCCACTATGGCTACACCTTC	CASSPATGGHYGYTF
TRBV27	TRBJ2-2	once	-	TGTGCCAGCAGTTTTCAGGTTAACACCGGGGAGCTGTTTTTT	CASSFQVNTGELFF
TRBV11-2	TRBJ1-3	-	-	TGTGCCAGCAGCTCGACAGGCTCTGGAAACACCATATATTTT	CASSSTGSGNTIYF
TRBV3-1/TRBV3-2	TRBJ1-4	-	TRBD1	TGTGCCAGCAGCCAACTCAGGGGGTCGGGTGAAAAACTGTTTTTT	CASSQLRGSGEKLFF
TRBV28	TRBJ2-2	-	-	TGTGCCGCCCGGACAGCCGCGAACACCGGGGAGCTGTTTTTT	CAARTAANTGELFF
TRBV28	TRBJ2-7	-	TRBD1	TGTGCCAGCAGTTCCCTGGACAGGGGCCGGGAGCAGTACTTC	CASSSLDRGREQYF
TRBV10-2	TRBJ1-1	-	-	TGCGCCAGCAGCCGGGAGGCGGCTGAAGCTTTCTTT	CASSREAAEAFF
TRBV6-5	TRBJ2-1	once	-	TGTGCCAGCAGTTTTGGACATTCGCCCTACAATGAGCAGTTCTTC	CASSFGHSPYNEQFF
TRBV29-1	TRBJ2-3	-	TRBD1	TGCAGCGTTTCAAGGGGGCGCTCAGATACGCAGTATTTT	CSVSRGRSDTQYF
TRBV16	TRBJ2-3	-	-	TGTGCCAGCAGCCGACAGCGAGATACGCAGTATTTT	CASSRQRDTQYF
TRBV19	TRBJ2-1	few	TRBD2	TGTGCCAGTACCCGACTAGCGGGGTCTGGTGAGCAGTTCTTC	CASTRLAGSGEQFF